The 23 T cell receptor beta chains presented below share a single source sample, sequenced in a study of cytomegalovirus exposure and HLA in healthy donors (dated by TCRdb to 2015 to 2018). The method behind the library was the immunoSEQ multiplex PCR assay. A mixture of 60 forward primers for TCR Vbeta segments and 13 reverse primers for TCR Jbeta segments was used in the multiplex PCR. Drawn from immuneACCESS, this table holds only the in-frame rearrangements with V and J called that TCRdb kept. Clones are partly lost; checked studies trace under half to an unresolved V gene and leave the rest unexplained. This sample lists 150,000 to 200,000 clones; 70% to 90% were detected once. The ten largest make up more than 2% of the sample. The sequencing sample was made of PBMCs. These receptors were collected from a young man in good health and CMV-seropositive.

The chain recombines TRBV7-2 with TRBJ1-6; tentatively, D is TRBD1 (6 bases). The ends were cut back, 1 base at V and 8 bases at J, with 15 bases in the middle. This CDR3 is built from 16 residues. Germline V CDR1 and CDR2: SGHTA, FQGNSA. This CDR3 reads CASSLVAGAGDSPLHF. Here the CDR3 DNA reads TGTGCCAGCAGCTTAGTGGCGGGGGCGGGTGATTCACCCCTCCACTTT.

This chain connects TRBV5-4 to TRBJ2-7, with TRBD1 identical over 7 bases. CDR3 length: 14 residues. Germline values: CDR1 SGHNT, CDR2 YYREEE (reference sequence). Losses at the gene ends were 3 bases for V and 5 bases for J; bases not matched to a gene: 8. The CDR3 nucleotides read TGTGCCAGCAGCTGGACGACAGGGCCCAACGAGCAGTACTTC. The encoded protein is CASSWTTGPNEQYF. Together with reference TRBV5-4 and TRBJ2-7, the CDR3 gives the full variable domain: ETGVTQSPTHLIKTRGQQVTLRCSSQSGHNTVSWYQQALGQGPQFIFQYYREEENGRGNFPPRFSGLQFPNYSSELNVNALELDDSALYLCASSWTTGPNEQYFGPGTRLTVT.

The chain couples TRBV4-3 to TRBJ2-1, with 8 positions matching TRBD2. Germline V gene sequence: CDR1 LGHNA, CDR2 YSLEER. V trimming: 1 base; J trimming: 4 bases; junction bases outside the gene matches: 3. This CDR3 contains 15 residues. This CDR3 reads CASSQVTSDYNEQFF. DNA of the CDR3: TGCGCCAGCAGCCAAGTGACTAGCGATTACAATGAGCAGTTCTTC.

V is TRBV6-8 and J is TRBJ1-2, with TRBD1 matching 7 bases. V shed 2 bases, J shed 0 bases, and the junction held 6 bases outside the gene matches. Germline V gene lookup returns CDR1 MNHGY and CDR2 SAAAGT. The CDR3 spans 16 residues. CDR3 loop: CASSYRDSNPNYGYTF. The CDR3 coding sequence is TGTGCCAGCAGTTACCGGGACAGTAACCCTAACTATGGCTACACCTTC.

For the CDR3, the DNA is TGTGCCAGCAGTTCACAGGGTTTAGGGGGTCAGCCCCAGCATTTT. Translation: CASSSQGLGGQPQHF. The chain couples TRBV7-8 to TRBJ1-5, with D possibly TRBD1 on 6 matching bases. Trimming removed 6 bases at V and 6 bases at J, with 18 bases between. The CDR3 is made up of 15 amino acids. The germline CDR1 and CDR2 sequences are SGHVS and FQNEAQ.

The genes are TRBV9 and TRBJ2-1; 12 nucleotides match TRBD2. This CDR3 spans 16 amino acids. V lost 4 bases, J lost 4 bases, and 6 bases stayed unmatched. Looked up from germline, CDR1 is SGDLS and CDR2 is YYNGEE. CDR3 protein: CASSPLTSGGYNEQFF. Here the CDR3 DNA reads TGTGCCAGCAGCCCTCTGACTAGCGGGGGTTACAATGAGCAGTTCTTC.

The chain joins TRBV5-1 to TRBJ1-3; TRBD1 is a possible D gene (5 bases). Germline-derived CDR1 and CDR2 are SGHRS and YFSETQ. Deletions cut 0 bases from V and 0 bases from J, with 7 bases between. This CDR3 is built from 15 residues. The CDR3: CASSLEGDSGNTIYF. CDR3 nucleotide sequence: TGCGCCAGCAGCTTGGAAGGGGACTCTGGAAACACCATATATTTT.

V gene TRBV2 combines with J gene TRBJ1-3; a weak D match, TRBD1 (5 bases). Germline V lookup: CDR1 SNHLY, CDR2 FYNNEI. CDR3 length: 19 amino acids. The ends were cut back, 2 bases at V and 0 bases at J, with 20 bases in the middle. The CDR3 coding sequence is TGTGCCAGCAGTGAAACCCAGGGTTTTCTGGAAGACTCTGGAAACACCATATATTTT. This codes for CASSETQGFLEDSGNTIYF.

This clone has just one count. The rearrangement links TRBV11-2 to TRBJ1-4, with 9 positions matching TRBD1. The CDR3 runs 15 residues. Trimming cost V 1 base and J 7 bases; bases outside gene matches: 4. Germline V gives CDR1 SGHAT, CDR2 FQNNGV. CDR3 nucleotides: TGTGCCAGCAGCTTAGGCACAGGGGGCACTGAAAAACTGTTTTTT. Its protein is CASSLGTGGTEKLFF.

This clone was counted a few times. V and J are TRBV9 and TRBJ2-2, with 8 positions matching TRBD1. V lost 4 bases to trimming and J lost 4 bases; unmatched junction nucleotides: 9. The germline gives CDR1 SGDLS, CDR2 YYNGEE. The length of the CDR3 is 16 residues. The CDR3 bases are TGTGCCAGCAGCTTAGAGGGACAGGATATCACCGGGGAGCTGTTTTTT. It yields the protein CASSLEGQDITGELFF. Based on the CDR3 plus reference TRBV9 and TRBJ2-2, the full variable domain is DSGVTQTPKHLITATGQRVTLRCSPRSGDLSVYWYQQSLDQGLQFLIQYYNGEERAKGNILERFSAQQFPDLHSELNLSSLELGDSALYFCASSLEGQDITGELFFGEGSRLTVL.

CDR3 coding DNA: TGTGCCAGTAGTATCCAGGGACTCAACAATCAGCCCCAGCATTTT. It encodes CASSIQGLNNQPQHF. V usage is TRBV19 and J usage is TRBJ1-5, with D maybe TRBD1 (5 bases). The CDR3 runs to 15 residues. Germline CDR1 is LNHDA and CDR2 is SQIVND (reference sequence). V was shortened by 3 bases and J by 3 bases, with 12 bases between the two germline ends.

This clone was counted only a few times. DNA for the CDR3: TGTGCCAGCAGCCAATTAGCGGATTCCACAGATACGCAGTATTTT. Amino acids: CASSQLADSTDTQYF. This chain joins TRBV14 and TRBJ2-3; D perhaps matches TRBD2 (6 bases). Trimming left V 2 bases short and J 2 bases short, with 11 bases between. The CDR3 contains 15 residues. CDR1 is SGHDN and CDR2 is FVKESK in the germline V gene.

The chain has TRBV5-1 and TRBJ2-1; a possible D gene is TRBD1 (5 bases). Germline CDR1 SGHRS, CDR2 YFSETQ. Deletions cut 4 bases from V and 2 bases from J, with 10 bases between. This CDR3 is built from 14 residues. The CDR3 here is CASSQGATYNEQFF. CDR3 nucleotides: TGCGCCAGCAGCCAAGGGGCCACCTACAATGAGCAGTTCTTC. The whole variable domain, remainder taken from reference TRBV5-1 and TRBJ2-1, is KAGVTQTPRYLIKTRGQQVTLSCSPISGHRSVSWYQQTPGQGLQFLFEYFSETQRNKGNFPGRFSGRQFSNSRSEMNVSTLELGDSALYLCASSQGATYNEQFFGPGTRLTVL.

This chain uses TRBV5-4 with TRBJ2-5, with 7 bases matching TRBD1. Per the germline V gene, CDR1 is SGHNT and CDR2 is YYREEE (reference sequence). V shed 7 bases and J 2 bases; nucleotides not matched to a gene: 20. The CDR3 contains 18 residues. The CDR3 loop reads CASSGPGRDRARQETQYF. DNA of the CDR3: TGTGCCAGCTCCGGGCCCGGCCGCGACAGGGCGAGACAAGAGACCCAGTACTTC.

The chain has TRBV2 and TRBJ1-3; 9 bases are shared with TRBD1. There are 18 residues in the CDR3. Germline assignment: CDR1 SNHLY and CDR2 FYNNEI. Trimming at V came to 5 bases and at J to 0 bases, leaving 11 bases not matched to a gene. The CDR3 DNA sequence: TGTGCCAGCAGTCTATTGGACAGGGGCCACAGCTCTGGAAACACCATATATTTT. Its translation: CASSLLDRGHSSGNTIYF.

The chain carries TRBV9 and TRBJ2-1, with TRBD2 identical over 9 bases. The CDR3 has 16 amino acids. Germline CDR1 is SGDLS and CDR2 is YYNGEE. Trimming removed 0 bases from V and 2 bases from J; junction bases left unmatched: 3. This CDR3 is CASSVAGGGAYNEQFF. CDR3 DNA sequence: TGTGCCAGCAGCGTAGCGGGCGGGGGGGCCTACAATGAGCAGTTCTTC. The full variable domain, in which reference TRBV9 and TRBJ2-1 provide the parts outside the CDR3, is DSGVTQTPKHLITATGQRVTLRCSPRSGDLSVYWYQQSLDQGLQFLIQYYNGEERAKGNILERFSAQQFPDLHSELNLSSLELGDSALYFCASSVAGGGAYNEQFFGPGTRLTVL.

The chain uses TRBV29-1 and TRBJ1-1; D is unclear. The germline V gene has CDR1 SQVTM and CDR2 ANQGSEA. The V and J ends lost 7 bases and 1 base respectively, with 10 bases between them. The CDR3 covers 12 residues. CDR3 sequence (DNA): TGCAGCGGTGGCTCAAGGAACACTGAAGCTTTCTTT. It encodes CSGGSRNTEAFF. Full variable domain (rest looked up from reference TRBV29-1 and TRBJ1-1): SAVISQKPSRDICQRGTSLTIQCQVDSQVTMMFWYRQQPGQSLTLIATANQGSEATYESGFVIDKFPISRPNLTFSTLTVSNMSPEDSSIYLCSGGSRNTEAFFGQGTRLTVV.

This chain uses TRBV10-3 with TRBJ2-7; no definite D call. V was shortened by 2 bases and J by 3 bases, with 5 bases between the two germline ends. Looked up from germline, CDR1 is ENHRY and CDR2 is SYGVKD. This CDR3 comprises 12 residues. The CDR3 sequence: CAISEGRYEQYF. CDR3 coding DNA: TGTGCCATCAGTGAGGGGCGCTACGAGCAGTACTTC.

The chain combines TRBV6-7 with TRBJ2-7, with 9 positions matching TRBD1. TRBV6-7 is noted as an ORF with a role that remains uncertain. This CDR3 has 15 residues. With 6 bases clipped from V and 2 bases from J, the junction kept 8 bases outside the gene matches. The CDR3 spells CASSRPGQGTYEQYF. CDR3 sequence (DNA): TGTGCCAGCAGCCGCCCTGGACAGGGGACCTACGAGCAGTACTTC.

This rearrangement joins TRBV25-1 to TRBJ2-7, with 7 bases aligning to TRBD2. Germline V gives CDR1 MGHDK, CDR2 SYGVNS. This CDR3 region has 14 residues. Unmatched junction bases numbered 7, after V lost 5 bases and J lost 3 bases. CDR3 residues: CASSSGSGGYEQYF. Here the CDR3 DNA reads TGTGCCAGCAGTTCTGGGTCGGGGGGCTACGAGCAGTACTTC.

The rearrangement uses TRBV5-8 and TRBJ1-2; 12 nucleotides match TRBD1. Germline V gene data show CDR1 as SGHTS and CDR2 as YDEGEE. Germline trimming cut 4 bases from V and 4 bases from J; bases unmatched to any gene: 14. The CDR3 contains 18 residues. In nucleotides, the CDR3 is TGTGCCAGCAGCCCGAGGTCGGGACAGGGGGCGCGAGGCTATGGCTACACCTTC. Protein product: CASSPRSGQGARGYGYTF. Filled out from reference TRBV5-8 and TRBJ1-2, the complete variable domain reads EAGVTQSPTHLIKTRGQQATLRCSPISGHTSVYWYQQALGLGLQFLLWYDEGEERNRGNFPPRFSGRQFPNYSSELNVNALELEDSALYLCASSPRSGQGARGYGYTFGSGTRLTVV.

V gene TRBV6-6 combines with J gene TRBJ1-5, with 8 positions matching TRBD1. Germline CDR1 reads MNHNY; CDR2 reads SVGAGI (reference sequence). After removal of 6 bases from V and 4 bases from J, the junction contained 8 bases not matched to a gene. The CDR3 sequence is 15 residues long. The CDR3 is CASRNSGQGNQPQHF. The CDR3 nucleotides are TGTGCCAGCAGAAACTCTGGACAGGGAAATCAGCCCCAGCATTTT.

The chain carries TRBV7-9 and TRBJ2-7, with D tentatively TRBD2 (5 bases). This CDR3 comprises 12 residues. V lost 6 bases to trimming and J lost 7 bases, with 13 bases between them. CDR1 and CDR2 (germline): SEHNR, FQNEAQ (reference sequence). The CDR3 DNA is TGTGCCAGCAGTATCCAAACGGGGGAGCAGTACTTC. This encodes CASSIQTGEQYF.